This entry lists 9 T cell receptor beta chains sequenced from one sample in a study of blood T cell repertoires in COVID-19. TCRdb keeps only in-frame clones here, not all; method: immunoSEQ multiplex PCR. The sample shows 350,000 to 400,000 clones, 91% of them seen only once. The specimen sequenced was PBMCs or T cells enriched from blood (not recorded which). These receptors came from a woman aged 40 to 55 who had been exposed to COVID-19.

The V call is TRBV5-4, the J call TRBJ1-2, with 9 bases fitting TRBD1. The CDR3 spans 15 residues. The V gene's germline CDR1 is SGHNT and CDR2 YYREEE (reference sequence). V was clipped by 4 bases and J by 5 bases; unmatched bases: 9. In DNA, the CDR3 is TGTGCCAGCAGCACCCGGGACAGGGTAGGGTATGGCTACACCTTC. Protein product: CASSTRDRVGYGYTF.

V usage is TRBV2 and J usage is TRBJ1-2; 9 nucleotides line up with TRBD1. From germline, CDR1 is SNHLY and CDR2 FYNNEI. The ends lost 9 bases at V and 4 bases at J; junction bases unmatched: 3. This CDR3 has 12 amino acids. In DNA form, the CDR3 reads TGTGCCAGGTCACAGGGGGCCTATGGCTACACCTTC. This sequence encodes CARSQGAYGYTF.

This clone came up a few times. The chain has TRBV24-1 and TRBJ1-1; maybe TRBD1 (5 bases). V gave up 5 bases and J gave up 2 bases, with 11 bases separating them. Germline V gene sequence: CDR1 KGHDR, CDR2 SFDVKD. CDR3 length: 14 amino acids. The DNA of the CDR3 is TGTGCCACCAGTGCTGGGGCAGTAAACACTGAAGCTTTCTTT. Translated: CATSAGAVNTEAFF.

The chain recombines TRBV19 with TRBJ2-1, with 8 bases identical to TRBD1. The germline V gene has CDR1 LNHDA and CDR2 SQIVND (reference sequence). The junction had 7 bases not matched to a gene; V was cut back by 6 bases and J by 9 bases. The CDR3 is 13 amino acids. CDR3 in amino acids: CASRKTGVSEQFF. CDR3 nucleotides: TGTGCCAGTAGGAAGACAGGGGTGAGTGAGCAGTTCTTC. The entire variable domain, with the rest obtained from reference TRBV19 and TRBJ2-1, is as follows: DGGITQSPKYLFRKEGQNVTLSCEQNLNHDAMYWYRQDPGQGLRLIYYSQIVNDFQKGDIAEGYSVSREKKESFPLTVTSAQKNPTAFYLCASRKTGVSEQFFGPGTRLTVL.

The chain is built from TRBV7-2 and TRBJ2-5, with 8 bases aligning to TRBD1. The CDR3 contains 14 residues. With 4 bases clipped from V and 5 bases from J, the junction kept 6 bases outside the gene matches. Per germline, CDR1 SGHTA and CDR2 FQGNSA. Here the CDR3 DNA reads TGTGCCAGCAGCTCCCGGACAGGGCGCGAGACCCAGTACTTC. This sequence encodes CASSSRTGRETQYF.

DNA of the CDR3: TGTGCCAGCAGTGAGGCCTTCTCATCCTACGAGCAGTACTTC. Translation gives CASSEAFSSYEQYF. This chain joins TRBV2 and TRBJ2-7; D is undetermined. Germline V gene sequence: CDR1 SNHLY, CDR2 FYNNEI. The CDR3 runs to 14 residues. V lost 3 bases, J lost 1 base, and 10 bases lay in between. Variable domain in full (rest from reference TRBV2 and TRBJ2-7): EPEVTQTPSHQVTQMGQEVILRCVPISNHLYFYWYRQILGQKVEFLVSFYNNEISEKSEIFDDQFSVERPDGSNFTLKIRSTKLEDSAMYFCASSEAFSSYEQYFGPGTRLTVT.

V is TRBV11-2 and J is TRBJ1-3; perhaps TRBD1 as D (5 bases). The CDR3 loop spans 18 amino acids. V shed 7 bases and J shed 1 base, with 23 bases lying between them. From germline, CDR1 is SGHAT and CDR2 FQNNGV. The CDR3 loop reads CASTLPLSRGGSGNTIYF. The CDR3 coding sequence is TGTGCCAGCACACTGCCCCTATCTCGGGGGGGGTCTGGAAACACCATATATTTT.

The rearrangement links TRBV5-1 to TRBJ2-7, with D possibly TRBD1 on 6 matching bases. Germline loops: CDR1 SGHRS, CDR2 YFSETQ. The CDR3 loop spans 16 amino acids. V was pared by 4 bases and J by 2 bases, with 19 bases between. This CDR3 is CASSNDGQFGTYEQYF. Here the CDR3 DNA reads TGCGCCAGCAGCAACGATGGACAGTTCGGCACCTACGAGCAGTACTTC.

The J gene is TRBJ2-3, the V gene TRBV30; TRBD2 agrees at 15 bases. V was clipped by 7 bases and J by 5 bases; unmatched bases: 10. Germline V gives CDR1 GTSNPN, CDR2 SVGIG (reference sequence). The CDR3 consists of 16 residues. The CDR3: CASSNGLAGGIDTQYF. DNA for the CDR3: TGTGCCTCGAGCAATGGACTAGCGGGAGGGATAGATACGCAGTATTTT.